One sample yielded the 24 T cell receptor beta chains listed below, sequenced in a study of control samples from healthy donors and cancer patients. Clones were sequenced by immunoSEQ multiplex PCR, and TCRdb holds only the in-frame ones, with some missing. The sample includes around 48,000 clones, 85% to 95% of them seen just once. The sequencing input was PBMCs. The receptors come from a woman aged 45-60 years with head and neck cancer.

The chain couples TRBV27 to TRBJ1-2; 9 positions agree with TRBD1. CDR3 size: 15 residues. Trimming took 5 bases from V and 8 from J; bases not matched to a gene: 12. Germline V gene data show CDR1 as MNHEY and CDR2 as SMNVEV (reference sequence). Written as DNA, the CDR3 is TGTGCCAGCAGTCCGACGGGGACAGGGATGAGGGGCTACACCTTC. Its protein is CASSPTGTGMRGYTF.

Turning to this clone: The same CDR3 also results from other DNA sequences found in this sample. The chain combines TRBV5-6 with TRBJ2-7; TRBD2 matches at 9 bases. The germline V gene encodes CDR1 SGHDT and CDR2 YYEEEE. The CDR3 has 17 residues. After removal of 3 bases from V and 2 bases from J, the junction contained 12 bases not matched to a gene. The CDR3 nucleotides read TGTGCCAGCAGCTGGTTAGCGGGAGATGGCGTCCCCTACGAGCAGTACTTC. This sequence encodes CASSWLAGDGVPYEQYF.

The chain carries TRBV15 and TRBJ2-6; no reliable D call. V lost 0 bases to trimming and J lost 5 bases, with 14 bases between them. The CDR3 has 17 residues. The V gene's germline CDR1 is LNHNV and CDR2 YYDKDF (reference sequence). CDR3 bases: TGTGCCACCAGCAGAGATCTTTCCAGTTTATGGGCCAACGTCCTGACTTTC. Translating it yields CATSRDLSSLWANVLTF.

This chain connects TRBV5-1 to TRBJ1-2; possible D gene TRBD1, 5 bases. Trimming took off 4 bases at V and 3 bases at J, with 10 bases between the two ends. Germline V gene sequence: CDR1 SGHRS, CDR2 YFSETQ. This CDR3 contains 13 residues. The CDR3 loop reads CASSAQGDYGYTF. The CDR3 bases are TGCGCCAGCAGCGCTCAGGGTGACTATGGCTACACCTTC.

J is TRBJ1-5 and V is TRBV7-3; D may be TRBD1 (6 bases). Trimming cost V 3 bases and J 3 bases, with 6 bases left between them. CDR1 and CDR2 (germline): SGHTA, FQGTGA. There are 13 residues in the CDR3. CDR3 DNA: TGTGCCAGCAGCTTGGGGGCCAATCAGCCCCAGCATTTT. It translates to CASSLGANQPQHF.

The J gene is TRBJ1-4, the V gene TRBV5-1, with D possibly TRBD1 on 6 matching bases. Germline V gives CDR1 SGHRS, CDR2 YFSETQ. V gave up 2 bases and J gave up 8 bases, with 16 bases separating them. The CDR3 has 15 amino acids. CDR3 sequence: CASSFTGSIGEKLFF. The CDR3 nucleotides read TGCGCCAGCAGCTTTACAGGGTCAATTGGGGAAAAACTGTTTTTT.

The chain couples TRBV20-1 to TRBJ2-1; D unclear. Germline V lookup: CDR1 DFQATT, CDR2 SNEGSKA (reference sequence). This CDR3 region has 11 residues. Trimming left V 0 bases short and J 10 bases short, with 7 bases between. CDR3 protein: CSARDPKEQFF. In DNA form, the CDR3 reads TGCAGTGCTAGAGATCCGAAGGAGCAGTTCTTC.

The V gene is TRBV19, the J gene TRBJ1-5; D call uncertain. CDR3 length equals 15 residues. V lost 2 bases and J lost 1, with 9 bases in between. Germline-derived CDR1 and CDR2 are LNHDA and SQIVND (reference sequence). DNA for the CDR3: TGTGCCAGTAGTATAACCGGGGAGAGCAATCAGCCCCAGCATTTT. Residues: CASSITGESNQPQHF.

This clone was detected once. The J gene is TRBJ1-1, the V gene TRBV4-1, with TRBD1 matching over 12 bases. The CDR3 spans 14 residues. The junction had 6 bases not matched to a gene; V was cut back by 6 bases and J by 7 bases. Germline CDR1 is MGHRA and CDR2 is YSYEKL. CDR3 in DNA: TGCGCCAGCAGGGGGGACAGGGGGCGAGGTGAAGCTTTCTTT. Its translation: CASRGDRGRGEAFF.

The chain recombines TRBV29-1 with TRBJ2-1; D unclear. CDR1 and CDR2 (germline): SQVTM, ANQGSEA. V was cut by 5 bases and J by 4 bases, with 9 bases left in between. This CDR3 contains 12 residues. CDR3 in amino acids: CSVSDGYNEQFF. Written as DNA, the CDR3 is TGCAGCGTTTCGGACGGGTACAATGAGCAGTTCTTC.

The genes are TRBV2 and TRBJ2-4, with 7 bases matching TRBD1. Germline loops: CDR1 SNHLY, CDR2 FYNNEI. The V gene end was trimmed by 2 bases and the J gene end by 0 bases; junction bases not matched to a gene: 7. The CDR3 runs to 17 residues. The CDR3: CASSEKGALIAKNIQYF. Here the CDR3 DNA reads TGTGCCAGCAGTGAAAAGGGGGCCCTTATAGCCAAAAACATTCAGTACTTC.

J is TRBJ2-7 and V is TRBV25-1; D unresolved. The CDR3 is 12 amino acids. V lost 5 bases and J 3 bases, leaving 8 bases between the germline ends. The germline CDR1 and CDR2 sequences are MGHDK and SYGVNS. CDR3 protein: CASSPSFYEQYF. The CDR3 coding sequence is TGTGCCAGCAGTCCCAGTTTCTACGAGCAGTACTTC.

The J gene is TRBJ1-6, the V gene TRBV2; TRBD1 matches 9 bases. The CDR3 is 15 amino acids. CDR1 and CDR2 from the germline V gene are SNHLY and FYNNEI. After removal of 8 bases from V and 6 bases from J, the junction contained 8 bases not matched to a gene. The CDR3 spells CASFRTGESNSPLHF. Here the CDR3 DNA reads TGTGCCAGCTTCCGGACAGGGGAGAGTAATTCACCCCTCCACTTT.

V usage is TRBV5-5 and J usage is TRBJ2-6; D may correspond to TRBD1 or TRBD2 (5 bases each). Germline CDR1 is SGHKS and CDR2 is YYEKEE (reference sequence). V was trimmed by 0 bases and J by 3 bases, leaving 13 bases between them. The CDR3 covers 17 residues. The CDR3 is CASSLVGEAYGANVLTF. CDR3 nucleotides: TGTGCCAGCAGCTTGGTGGGGGAAGCGTATGGGGCCAACGTCCTGACTTTC.

This chain joins TRBV6-5 and TRBJ2-6; D call uncertain. The CDR3 length is 14 residues. In germline, CDR1 is MNHEY, CDR2 SVGAGI. Trimming cost V 8 bases and J 0 bases, with 8 bases left between them. CDR3 sequence: CASFKSSGANVLTF. CDR3 DNA: TGTGCCAGCTTTAAGTCCTCTGGGGCCAACGTCCTGACTTTC.

The chain links TRBV6-5 to TRBJ2-4, with 8 bases identical to TRBD1. V dropped 4 bases and J dropped 9; count of bases not matched to a gene: 8. Germline V gene sequence: CDR1 MNHEY, CDR2 SVGAGI. The CDR3 sequence is 14 residues long. In DNA form, the CDR3 reads TGTGCCAGCAGTTTAGGGGTCCAGGGGGCCATTCAGTACTTC. It codes for CASSLGVQGAIQYF.

V gene TRBV9 combines with J gene TRBJ1-2; TRBD1 matches at 8 bases. Germline values: CDR1 SGDLS, CDR2 YYNGEE. The J segment lost 5 bases and the V segment lost 3 bases, leaving 9 bases of the junction unmatched. The CDR3 extends over 15 amino acids. CDR3 sequence (DNA): TGTGCCAGCAGCGCCACAGGGGGGGATTTATATGGCTACACCTTC. This codes for CASSATGGDLYGYTF.

This chain joins TRBV30 and TRBJ1-1, with TRBD1 as a possible D gene (6 bases). V shed 3 bases and J shed 7 bases, with 21 bases lying between them. CDR3 length: 15 amino acids. Germline V gene lookup returns CDR1 GTSNPN and CDR2 SVGIG (reference sequence). CDR3 bases: TGTGCCTGGAGCCCCCTCGACAGGTCCTACGGTGAAGCTTTCTTT. Translating it yields CAWSPLDRSYGEAFF.

The rearrangement links TRBV29-1 to TRBJ1-1, with D uncertain. The germline CDR1 and CDR2 sequences are SQVTM and ANQGSEA. V lost 4 bases to trimming and J lost 0 bases, with 9 bases between them. This CDR3 spans 13 amino acids. CDR3 coding DNA: TGCAGCGTTGGAGGGCAGCTGAACACTGAAGCTTTCTTT. Protein product: CSVGGQLNTEAFF.

This chain joins TRBV3-1 (or the pseudogene TRBV3-2) and TRBJ2-3; 8 bases align to TRBD2. J gave up 2 bases and V 1 base, and 11 bases lay outside the gene matches. The CDR3 loop spans 18 amino acids. Germline CDR1 reads LGHDT; CDR2 reads YNNKEL (reference sequence). The chain's CDR3 is CASSQVSGSGKYTDTQYF. DNA of the CDR3: TGTGCCAGCAGCCAAGTAAGTGGTAGCGGGAAGTACACAGATACGCAGTATTTT.

This rearrangement joins TRBV3-1 (or the pseudogene TRBV3-2) to TRBJ1-1; D remains ambiguous. The CDR3 is 13 amino acids. The ends were cut back, 4 bases at V and 4 bases at J, with 10 bases in the middle. Germline-derived CDR1 and CDR2 are LGHDT and YNNKEL (reference sequence). The CDR3 here is CASSPSGITEAFF. Written as DNA, the CDR3 is TGTGCCAGCAGCCCTAGTGGTATCACTGAAGCTTTCTTT.

This clone has only a few counts. The chain employs TRBV30 and TRBJ1-5, with 7 bases lining up with TRBD1. J gave up 4 bases and V 0 bases, and 9 bases lay outside the gene matches. The CDR3 runs 16 residues. CDR1 is GTSNPN, CDR2 SVGIG, per germline (reference sequence). The CDR3 DNA reads TGTGCCTGGAGTGTACGTGGACAGGTGGGGAATCAGCCCCAGCATTTT. Translating it yields CAWSVRGQVGNQPQHF.

This sequence joins TRBV7-8 and TRBJ2-5; 11 bases match TRBD2. Germline V gene sequence: CDR1 SGHVS, CDR2 FQNEAQ. The CDR3 is 16 amino acids. V was pared by 1 base and J by 1 base, with 2 bases of the junction left unmatched. The CDR3 bases are TGTGCCAGCAGCTTAGTAGCGGGGGGGGCCCAAGAGACCCAGTACTTC. It translates to CASSLVAGGAQETQYF.

The rearrangement joins TRBV10-1 to TRBJ2-1; 7 nucleotides line up with TRBD2. CDR1 and CDR2 (germline): WNHNN, SYGVQD (reference sequence). J gave up 2 bases and V 4 bases, and 2 bases lay outside the gene matches. This CDR3 comprises 14 residues. This CDR3 reads CASSAAGAYNEQFF. The DNA for the CDR3 is TGCGCCAGCAGTGCGGCGGGGGCCTACAATGAGCAGTTCTTC.